This T cell receptor beta chain was documented in a study of cytomegalovirus exposure and HLA in healthy donors. Each of the donors was a healthy bone marrow donor. The PCR used 60 Vbeta and 13 Jbeta primers. The data were produced by immunoSEQ multiplex PCR, yet TCRdb's version contains in-frame clones alone and is incomplete. The table lists 100,000 or so clones, over 70% of them singletons. The material sequenced was PBMCs. This receptor was obtained from a woman aged 40 to 50 in good health and CMV-seropositive.

CDR3 residues: CASRRAGGTGFF. The CDR3 DNA follows: TGTGCCAGCAGGCGAGCGGGAGGAACCGGGTTCTTC. V gene TRBV6-6 combines with J gene TRBJ2-1, with 9 bases fitting TRBD2. This CDR3 has 12 amino acids. Germline trimming cut 6 bases from V and 15 bases from J; bases unmatched to any gene: 9. CDR1 and CDR2 from the germline V gene are MNHNY and SVGAGI (reference sequence).